What follows describes a single T cell receptor (beta chain). The target antigen is unknown. This sample is drawn from a study of T cell repertoires in cytomegalovirus infection. General observations from the study: Dominant in the ex vivo response were TCR beta clonotypes restricted by HLA-C and specific for CMV.

Each CDR3 protein is one row after TCRdb ran MiXCR on the reads. Of fewer than 1,000,000 distinct CDR3 sequences in the sample, approximately 32% were seen once. Germline V gene lookup returns CDR1 MNHEY and CDR2 SMNVEV (reference sequence). The ends were cut back, 3 bases at V and 4 bases at J, with 14 bases in the middle. This CDR3 comprises 15 residues. The genes are TRBV27 and TRBJ2-3; the D is unclear. The sequence derives from a human donor in good health (CMV status not recorded). Some clones in this sample may be carry-over from other donors' samples. The specimen was cultured CD8+ T cells from PBMCs, collected from culture after CMV antigen stimulation. CDR3 protein: CASSFGMGFADTQYF. CDR3 DNA sequence: TGTGCCAGCAGTTTCGGAATGGGGTTTGCAGATACGCAGTATTTT.